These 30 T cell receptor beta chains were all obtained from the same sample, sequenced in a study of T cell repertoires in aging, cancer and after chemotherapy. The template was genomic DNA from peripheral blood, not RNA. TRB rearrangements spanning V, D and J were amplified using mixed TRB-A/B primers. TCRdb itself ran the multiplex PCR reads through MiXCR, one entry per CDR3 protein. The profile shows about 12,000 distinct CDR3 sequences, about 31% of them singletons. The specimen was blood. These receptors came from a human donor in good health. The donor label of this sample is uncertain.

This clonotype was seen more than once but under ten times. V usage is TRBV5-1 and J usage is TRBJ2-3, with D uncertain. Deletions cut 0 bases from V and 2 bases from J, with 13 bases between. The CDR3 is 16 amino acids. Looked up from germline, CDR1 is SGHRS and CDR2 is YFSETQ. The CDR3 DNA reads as TGCGCCAGCAGCTTGGGGAATTTGGCCTTCACAGATACGCAGTATTTT. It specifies CASSLGNLAFTDTQYF.

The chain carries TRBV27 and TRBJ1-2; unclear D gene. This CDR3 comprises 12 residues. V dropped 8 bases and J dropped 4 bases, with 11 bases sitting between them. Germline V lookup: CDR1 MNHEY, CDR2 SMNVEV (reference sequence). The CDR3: CASGLVGYGYTF. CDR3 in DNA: TGTGCCAGCGGGCTAGTCGGCTATGGCTACACCTTC.

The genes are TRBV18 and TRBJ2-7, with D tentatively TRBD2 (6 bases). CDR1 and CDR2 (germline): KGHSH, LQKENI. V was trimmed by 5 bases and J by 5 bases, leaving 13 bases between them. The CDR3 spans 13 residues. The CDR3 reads CASSTGLVDEQYF. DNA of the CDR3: TGTGCCAGCTCAACGGGACTTGTCGACGAGCAGTACTTC.

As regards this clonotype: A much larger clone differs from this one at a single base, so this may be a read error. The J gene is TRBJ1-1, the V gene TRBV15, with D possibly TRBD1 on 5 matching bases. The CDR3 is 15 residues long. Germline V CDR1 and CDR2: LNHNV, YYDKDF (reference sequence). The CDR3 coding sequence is TGTGCCACCAGCAGAGAGAAAGGGGTGAACACTGAAGATTTCTTT. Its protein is CATSREKGVNTEDFF.

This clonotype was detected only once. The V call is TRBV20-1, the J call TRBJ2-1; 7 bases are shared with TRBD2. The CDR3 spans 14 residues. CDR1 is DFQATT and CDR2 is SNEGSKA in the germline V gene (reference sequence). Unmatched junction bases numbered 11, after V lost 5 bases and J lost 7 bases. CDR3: CSAEQGAGLNEQFF. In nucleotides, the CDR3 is TGCAGTGCTGAGCAGGGAGCGGGGCTAAATGAGCAGTTCTTC.

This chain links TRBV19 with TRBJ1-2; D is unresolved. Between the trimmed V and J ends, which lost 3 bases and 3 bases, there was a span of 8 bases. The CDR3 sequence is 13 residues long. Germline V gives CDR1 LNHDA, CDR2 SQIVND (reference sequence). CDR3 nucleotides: TGTGCCAGTAGTATTGGGGAGGACTATGGCTACACCTTC. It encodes CASSIGEDYGYTF. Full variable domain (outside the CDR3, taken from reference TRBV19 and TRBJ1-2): DGGITQSPKYLFRKEGQNVTLSCEQNLNHDAMYWYRQDPGQGLRLIYYSQIVNDFQKGDIAEGYSVSREKKESFPLTVTSAQKNPTAFYLCASSIGEDYGYTFGSGTRLTVV.

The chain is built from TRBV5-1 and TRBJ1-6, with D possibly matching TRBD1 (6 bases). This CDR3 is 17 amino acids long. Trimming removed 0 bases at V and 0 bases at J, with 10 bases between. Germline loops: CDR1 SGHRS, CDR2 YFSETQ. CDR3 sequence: CASSLAGGASYNSPLHF. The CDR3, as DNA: TGCGCCAGCAGCTTGGCCGGGGGGGCCTCCTATAATTCACCCCTCCACTTT.

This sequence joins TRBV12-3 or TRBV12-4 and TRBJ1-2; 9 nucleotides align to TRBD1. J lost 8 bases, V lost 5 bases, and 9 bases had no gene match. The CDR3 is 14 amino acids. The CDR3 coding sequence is TGTGCCAGCAGTCGGGACAGGGCCAGAAAGGGCTACACCTTC. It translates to CASSRDRARKGYTF.

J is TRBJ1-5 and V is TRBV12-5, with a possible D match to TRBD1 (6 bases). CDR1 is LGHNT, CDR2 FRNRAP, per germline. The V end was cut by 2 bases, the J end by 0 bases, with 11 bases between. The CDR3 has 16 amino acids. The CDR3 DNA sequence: TGTGCTAGTGGTTTGCCAGGACAGTATAGCAATCAGCCCCAGCATTTT. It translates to CASGLPGQYSNQPQHF.

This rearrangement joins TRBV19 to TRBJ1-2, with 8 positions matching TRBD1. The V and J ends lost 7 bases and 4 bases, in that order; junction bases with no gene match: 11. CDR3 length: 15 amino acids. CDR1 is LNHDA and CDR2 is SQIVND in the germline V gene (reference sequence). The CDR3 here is CASTVGQGGLYGYTF. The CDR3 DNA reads TGTGCCAGTACCGTAGGACAGGGCGGCCTCTATGGCTACACCTTC.

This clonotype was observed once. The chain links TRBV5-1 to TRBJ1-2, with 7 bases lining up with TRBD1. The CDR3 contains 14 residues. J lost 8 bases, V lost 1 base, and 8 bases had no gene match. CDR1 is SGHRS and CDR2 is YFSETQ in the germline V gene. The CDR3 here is CASSLSGTEIGYTF. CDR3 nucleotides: TGCGCCAGCAGCTTGTCCGGGACAGAAATAGGCTACACCTTC.

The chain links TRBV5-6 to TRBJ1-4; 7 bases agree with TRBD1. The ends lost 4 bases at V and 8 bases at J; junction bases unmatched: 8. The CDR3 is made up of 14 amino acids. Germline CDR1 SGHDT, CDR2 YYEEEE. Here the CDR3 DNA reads TGTGCCAGCAGCCCAGACTTACAGGGGGAAAAACTGTTTTTT. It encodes CASSPDLQGEKLFF.

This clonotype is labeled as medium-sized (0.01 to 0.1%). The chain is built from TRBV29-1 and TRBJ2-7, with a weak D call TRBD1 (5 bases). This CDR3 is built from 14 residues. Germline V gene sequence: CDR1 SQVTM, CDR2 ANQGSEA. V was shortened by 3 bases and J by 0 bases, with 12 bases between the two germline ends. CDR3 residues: CSVEWQGSSYEQYF. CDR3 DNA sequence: TGCAGCGTTGAGTGGCAGGGAAGCTCCTACGAGCAGTACTTC.

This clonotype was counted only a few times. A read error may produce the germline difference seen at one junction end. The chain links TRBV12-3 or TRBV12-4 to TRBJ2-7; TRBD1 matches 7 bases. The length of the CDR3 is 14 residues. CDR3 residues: CASSIAWDSYEQYF. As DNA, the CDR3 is TGTGCCAGCAGTATAGCGTGGGACAGCTACGAGCAGTACTTC.

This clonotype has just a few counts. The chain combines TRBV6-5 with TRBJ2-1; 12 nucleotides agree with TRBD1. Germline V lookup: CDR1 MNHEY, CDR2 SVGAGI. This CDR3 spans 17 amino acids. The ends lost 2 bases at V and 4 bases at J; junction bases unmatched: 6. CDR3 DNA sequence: TGTGCCAGCAGTTACCTAGAGGGACAGGGGGCTTACAATGAGCAGTTCTTC. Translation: CASSYLEGQGAYNEQFF.

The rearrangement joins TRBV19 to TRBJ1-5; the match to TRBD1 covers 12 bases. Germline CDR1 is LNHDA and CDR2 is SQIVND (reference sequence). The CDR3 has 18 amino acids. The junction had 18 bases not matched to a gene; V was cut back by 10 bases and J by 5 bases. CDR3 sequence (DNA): TGTGCCATCCCGCGGGGACAGGGGGCTGGGGGTGTCGATCAGCCCCAGCATTTT. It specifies CAIPRGQGAGGVDQPQHF.

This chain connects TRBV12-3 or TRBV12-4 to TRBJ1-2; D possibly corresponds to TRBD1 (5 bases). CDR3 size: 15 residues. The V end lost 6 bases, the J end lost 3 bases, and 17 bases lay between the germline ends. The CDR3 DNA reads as TGTGCCAGCAGCGCCGGGACGGCCAGCTACTATGGCTACACCTTC. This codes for CASSAGTASYYGYTF.

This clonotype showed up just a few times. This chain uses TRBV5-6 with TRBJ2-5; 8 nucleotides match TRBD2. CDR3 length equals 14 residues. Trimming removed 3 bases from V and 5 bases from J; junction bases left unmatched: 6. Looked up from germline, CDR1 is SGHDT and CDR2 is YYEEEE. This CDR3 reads CASSSGLAEETQYF. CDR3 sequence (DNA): TGTGCCAGCAGCTCCGGACTAGCCGAGGAGACCCAGTACTTC.

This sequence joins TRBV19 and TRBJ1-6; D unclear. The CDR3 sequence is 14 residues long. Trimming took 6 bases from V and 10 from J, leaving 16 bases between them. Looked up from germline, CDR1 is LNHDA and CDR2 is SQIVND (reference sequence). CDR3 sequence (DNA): TGTGCCAGTAGCCATGCTGGGGTAGGCTCACCCCTCCACTTT. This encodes CASSHAGVGSPLHF.

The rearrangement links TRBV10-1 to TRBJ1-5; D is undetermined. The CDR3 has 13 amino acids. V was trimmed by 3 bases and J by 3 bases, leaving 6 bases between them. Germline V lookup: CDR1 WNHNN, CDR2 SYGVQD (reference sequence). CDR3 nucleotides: TGCGCCAGCAGTGACGGCCTCAATCAGCCCCAGCATTTT. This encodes CASSDGLNQPQHF.

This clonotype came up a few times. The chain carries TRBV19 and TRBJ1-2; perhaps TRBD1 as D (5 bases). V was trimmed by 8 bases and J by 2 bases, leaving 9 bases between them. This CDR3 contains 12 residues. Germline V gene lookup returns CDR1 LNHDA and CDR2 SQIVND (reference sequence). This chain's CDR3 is CASYQGNYGYTF. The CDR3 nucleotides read TGTGCCAGTTATCAGGGCAACTATGGCTACACCTTC.

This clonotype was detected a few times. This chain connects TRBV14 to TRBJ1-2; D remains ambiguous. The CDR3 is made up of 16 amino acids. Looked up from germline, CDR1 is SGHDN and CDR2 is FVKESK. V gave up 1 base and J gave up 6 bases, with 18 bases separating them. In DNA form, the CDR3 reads TGTGCCAGCAGCCAAGCGGCGTGGGAGGCTTTGCATGGCTACACCTTC. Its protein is CASSQAAWEALHGYTF.

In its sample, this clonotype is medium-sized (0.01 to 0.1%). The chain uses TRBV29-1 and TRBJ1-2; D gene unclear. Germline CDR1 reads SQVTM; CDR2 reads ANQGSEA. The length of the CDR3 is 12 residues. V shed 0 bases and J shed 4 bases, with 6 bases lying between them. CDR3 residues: CSVEEGSYGYTF. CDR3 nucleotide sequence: TGCAGCGTTGAAGAGGGCAGCTATGGCTACACCTTC.

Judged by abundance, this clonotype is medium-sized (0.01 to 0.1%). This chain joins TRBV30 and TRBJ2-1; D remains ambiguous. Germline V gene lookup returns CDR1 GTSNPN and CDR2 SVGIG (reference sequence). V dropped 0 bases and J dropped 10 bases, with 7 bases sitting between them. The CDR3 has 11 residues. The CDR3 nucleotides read TGTGCCTGGAGTGTCCTAGGCGAGCAGTTCTTC. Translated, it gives CAWSVLGEQFF.

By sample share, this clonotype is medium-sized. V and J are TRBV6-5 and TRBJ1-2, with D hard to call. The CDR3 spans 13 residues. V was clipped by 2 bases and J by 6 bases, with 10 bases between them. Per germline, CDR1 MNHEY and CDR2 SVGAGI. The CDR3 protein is CASSYRQIDGYTF. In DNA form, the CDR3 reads TGTGCCAGCAGTTACAGGCAAATCGATGGCTACACCTTC.

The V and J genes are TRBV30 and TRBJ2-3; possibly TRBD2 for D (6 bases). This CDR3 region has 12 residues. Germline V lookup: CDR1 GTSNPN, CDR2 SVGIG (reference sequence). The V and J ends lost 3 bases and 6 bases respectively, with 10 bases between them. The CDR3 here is CAWRLAGDTQYF. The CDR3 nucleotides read TGTGCCTGGAGACTAGCCGGTGATACGCAGTATTTT.

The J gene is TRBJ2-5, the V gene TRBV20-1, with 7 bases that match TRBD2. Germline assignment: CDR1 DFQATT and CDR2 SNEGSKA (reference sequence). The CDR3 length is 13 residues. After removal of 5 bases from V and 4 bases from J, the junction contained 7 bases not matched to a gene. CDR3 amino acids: CSAPGGGGETQYF. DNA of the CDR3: TGCAGTGCTCCTGGTGGGGGGGGAGAGACCCAGTACTTC.

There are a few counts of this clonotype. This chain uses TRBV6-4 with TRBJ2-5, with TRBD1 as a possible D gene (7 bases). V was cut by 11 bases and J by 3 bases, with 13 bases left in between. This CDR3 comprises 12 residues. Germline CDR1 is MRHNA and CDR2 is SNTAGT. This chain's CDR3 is CARGTVKETQYF. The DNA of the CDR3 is TGTGCCCGCGGGACAGTAAAAGAGACCCAGTACTTC.

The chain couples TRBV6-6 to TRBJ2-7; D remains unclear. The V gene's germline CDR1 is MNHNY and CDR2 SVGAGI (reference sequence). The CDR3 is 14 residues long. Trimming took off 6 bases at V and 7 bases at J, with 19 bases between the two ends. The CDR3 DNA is TGTGCCAGCAGCTCTTCCGGAGCGCTACCTGAGCAGTACTTC. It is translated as CASSSSGALPEQYF.

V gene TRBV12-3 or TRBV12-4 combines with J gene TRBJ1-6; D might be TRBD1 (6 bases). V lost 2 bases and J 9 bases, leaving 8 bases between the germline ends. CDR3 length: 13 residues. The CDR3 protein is CASSLTGISPLHF. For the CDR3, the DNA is TGTGCCAGCAGTTTAACAGGGATTTCACCCCTCCACTTT.